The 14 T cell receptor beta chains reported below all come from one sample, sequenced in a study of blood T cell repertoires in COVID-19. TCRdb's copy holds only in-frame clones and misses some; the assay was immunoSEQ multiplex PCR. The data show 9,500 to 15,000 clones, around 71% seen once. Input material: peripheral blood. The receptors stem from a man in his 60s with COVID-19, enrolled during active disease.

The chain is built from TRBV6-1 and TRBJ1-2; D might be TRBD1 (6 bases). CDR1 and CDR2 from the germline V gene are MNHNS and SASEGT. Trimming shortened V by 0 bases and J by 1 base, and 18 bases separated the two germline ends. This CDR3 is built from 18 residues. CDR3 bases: TGTGCCAGCAGTGAAGCCCCATTTACAGGGCGAAATAACTATGGCTACACCTTC. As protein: CASSEAPFTGRNNYGYTF.

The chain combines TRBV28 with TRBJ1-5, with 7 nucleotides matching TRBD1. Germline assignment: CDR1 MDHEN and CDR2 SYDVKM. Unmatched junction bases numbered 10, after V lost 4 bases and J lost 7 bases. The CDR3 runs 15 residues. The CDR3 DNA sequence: TGTGCCAGCAGTTCCCTACAGGGGAAGCGGCAGCCCCAGCATTTT. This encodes CASSSLQGKRQPQHF.

The CDR3 is CASSQEWVRSNQPQHF. In DNA form, the CDR3 reads TGCGCCAGCAGCCAAGAGTGGGTCAGGAGCAATCAGCCCCAGCATTTT. This chain uses TRBV4-1 with TRBJ1-5, with D unresolved. CDR1 MGHRA and CDR2 YSYEKL come from the germline V gene. The CDR3 is 16 amino acids. Trimming cost V 0 bases and J 1 base, with 10 bases left between them.

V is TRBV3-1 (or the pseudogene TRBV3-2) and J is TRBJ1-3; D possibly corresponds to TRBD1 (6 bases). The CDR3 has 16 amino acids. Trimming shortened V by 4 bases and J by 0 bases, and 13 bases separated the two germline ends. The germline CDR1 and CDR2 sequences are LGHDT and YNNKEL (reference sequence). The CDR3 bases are TGTGCCAGCAGCCGCTCACAGGGATCCTCTGGAAACACCATATATTTT. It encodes CASSRSQGSSGNTIYF.

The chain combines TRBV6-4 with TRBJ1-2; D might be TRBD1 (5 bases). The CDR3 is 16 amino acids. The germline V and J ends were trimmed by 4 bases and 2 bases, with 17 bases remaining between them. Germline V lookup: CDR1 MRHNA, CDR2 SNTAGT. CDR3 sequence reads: CASSAPGRRPNYGYTF. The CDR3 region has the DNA TGTGCCAGCAGTGCCCCAGGGCGGCGACCCAACTATGGCTACACCTTC.

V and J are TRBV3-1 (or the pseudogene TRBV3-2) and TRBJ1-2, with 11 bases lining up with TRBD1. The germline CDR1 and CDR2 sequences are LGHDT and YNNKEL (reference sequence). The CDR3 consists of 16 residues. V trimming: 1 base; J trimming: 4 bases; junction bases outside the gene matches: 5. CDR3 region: CASSQVRTGGSYGYTF. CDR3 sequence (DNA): TGTGCCAGCAGCCAAGTAAGGACAGGGGGCAGCTATGGCTACACCTTC.

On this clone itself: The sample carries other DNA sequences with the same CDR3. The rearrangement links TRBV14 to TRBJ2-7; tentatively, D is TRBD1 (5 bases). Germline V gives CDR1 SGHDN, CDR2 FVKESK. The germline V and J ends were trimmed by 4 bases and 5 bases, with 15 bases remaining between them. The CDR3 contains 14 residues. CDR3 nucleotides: TGTGCCAGCAGCCTCGGGCAGGGCTTCCACGAGCAGTACTTC. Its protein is CASSLGQGFHEQYF.

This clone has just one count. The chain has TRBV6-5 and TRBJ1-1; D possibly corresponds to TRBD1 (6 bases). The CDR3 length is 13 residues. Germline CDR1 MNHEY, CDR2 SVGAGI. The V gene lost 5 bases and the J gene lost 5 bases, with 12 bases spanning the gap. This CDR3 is CASSREGGTEAFF. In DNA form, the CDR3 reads TGTGCCAGCAGTAGGGAGGGGGGTACTGAAGCTTTCTTT.

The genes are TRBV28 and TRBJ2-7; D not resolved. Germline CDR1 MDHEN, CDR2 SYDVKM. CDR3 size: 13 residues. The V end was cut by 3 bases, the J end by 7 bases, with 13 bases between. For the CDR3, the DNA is TGTGCCAGCAGTTTTCGGCTCGCCGGGGAGCAGTACGTC. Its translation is CASSFRLAGEQYV.

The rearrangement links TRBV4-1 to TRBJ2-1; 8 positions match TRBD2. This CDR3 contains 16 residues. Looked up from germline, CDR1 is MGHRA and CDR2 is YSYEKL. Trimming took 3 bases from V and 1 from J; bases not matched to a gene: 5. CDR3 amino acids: CASSHRSGNSYNEQFF. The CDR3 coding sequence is TGCGCCAGCAGCCATCGTAGCGGGAATTCCTACAATGAGCAGTTCTTC.

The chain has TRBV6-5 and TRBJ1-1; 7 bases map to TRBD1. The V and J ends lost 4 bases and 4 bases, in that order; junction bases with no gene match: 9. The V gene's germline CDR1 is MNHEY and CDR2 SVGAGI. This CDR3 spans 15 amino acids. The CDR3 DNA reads TGTGCCAGCAGTTCCTTCGAGGGGGCGAGCACTGAAGCTTTCTTT. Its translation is CASSSFEGASTEAFF.

CDR3 region: CASSLQGSYEQYF. CDR3 sequence (DNA): TGTGCCAGCAGCTTGCAGGGGTCCTACGAGCAGTACTTC. The rearrangement uses TRBV5-5 and TRBJ2-7; possibly TRBD1 for D (6 bases). The ends were cut back, 1 base at V and 1 base at J, with 6 bases in the middle. Germline CDR1 and CDR2: SGHKS and YYEKEE (reference sequence). This CDR3 contains 13 residues.

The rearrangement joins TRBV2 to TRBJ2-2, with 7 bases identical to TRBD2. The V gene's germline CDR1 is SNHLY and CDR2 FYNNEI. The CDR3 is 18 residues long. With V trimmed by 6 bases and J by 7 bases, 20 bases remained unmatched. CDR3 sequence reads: CASSPGPPGGRGVGELFF. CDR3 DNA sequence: TGTGCCAGCAGCCCGGGCCCCCCGGGCGGGAGAGGGGTCGGGGAGCTGTTTTTT. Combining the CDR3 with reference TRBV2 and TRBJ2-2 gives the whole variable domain EPEVTQTPSHQVTQMGQEVILRCVPISNHLYFYWYRQILGQKVEFLVSFYNNEISEKSEIFDDQFSVERPDGSNFTLKIRSTKLEDSAMYFCASSPGPPGGRGVGELFFGEGSRLTVL.

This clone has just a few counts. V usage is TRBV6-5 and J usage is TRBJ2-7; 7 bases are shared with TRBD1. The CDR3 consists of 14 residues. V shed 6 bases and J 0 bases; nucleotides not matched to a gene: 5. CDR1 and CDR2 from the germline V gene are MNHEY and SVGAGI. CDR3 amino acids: CASSATGDSYEQYF. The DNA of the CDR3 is TGTGCCAGCAGCGCCACAGGGGACTCCTACGAGCAGTACTTC.